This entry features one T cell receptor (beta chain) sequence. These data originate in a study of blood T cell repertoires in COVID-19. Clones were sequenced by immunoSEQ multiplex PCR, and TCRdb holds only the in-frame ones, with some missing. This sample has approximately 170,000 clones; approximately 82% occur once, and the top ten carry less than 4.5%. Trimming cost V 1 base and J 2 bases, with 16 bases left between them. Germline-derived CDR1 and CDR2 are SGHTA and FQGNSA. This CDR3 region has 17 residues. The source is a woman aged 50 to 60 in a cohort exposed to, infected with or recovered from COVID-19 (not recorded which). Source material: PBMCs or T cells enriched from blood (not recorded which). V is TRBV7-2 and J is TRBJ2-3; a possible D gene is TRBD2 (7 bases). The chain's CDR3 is CASSLGLGGGHTDTQYF. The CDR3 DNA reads TGTGCCAGCAGCTTAGGTCTTGGCGGGGGCCACACAGATACGCAGTATTTT.